This entry lists 16 T cell receptor beta chains sequenced from one sample in a study of a mutant IDH1 vaccine in newly diagnosed glioma. The sample's time point: week 5, during vaccination. The study gave 300 ug of mutant IDH1 20-mer peptide per vaccine dose, with topical imiquimod. Antigens of these TCRs are unknown. Only in-frame clones appear in the TCRdb table, and some are missing; sequencing was by immunoSEQ multiplex PCR. The repertoire consists of around 42,000 clones, with 80% to 90% occurring once and the leading ten covering about 1.5%. Sample: PBMCs, taken from a glioma patient whose treatment included an IDH1 peptide vaccine. These receptors came from a man aged 35 to 55 with glioma.

This sequence joins TRBV5-6 and TRBJ2-7; the D call may be TRBD1 or TRBD2 (5 bases each). This CDR3 region has 13 residues. Trimming stripped 3 bases from V and 7 bases from J, with 14 bases between. The germline V gene encodes CDR1 SGHDT and CDR2 YYEEEE. The CDR3 region is CASSSIGAQEQYF. In DNA, the CDR3 is TGTGCCAGCAGCTCCATCGGGGCACAAGAGCAGTACTTC.

The chain carries TRBV19 and TRBJ1-5; D perhaps matches TRBD1 (5 bases). The CDR3 spans 15 residues. The germline V and J ends were trimmed by 1 base and 4 bases, with 11 bases remaining between them. CDR1 and CDR2 from the germline V gene are LNHDA and SQIVND (reference sequence). CDR3 bases: TGTGCCAGTAGTATAGGTTTGACAGAAAATCAGCCCCAGCATTTT. Its translation: CASSIGLTENQPQHF. The variable domain in full, completed from reference TRBV19 and TRBJ1-5, reads DGGITQSPKYLFRKEGQNVTLSCEQNLNHDAMYWYRQDPGQGLRLIYYSQIVNDFQKGDIAEGYSVSREKKESFPLTVTSAQKNPTAFYLCASSIGLTENQPQHFGDGTRLSIL.

The chain couples TRBV7-3 to TRBJ2-1; no firm D call. The CDR3 totals 15 residues. V lost 6 bases to trimming and J lost 1 base, with 13 bases between them. Looked up from germline, CDR1 is SGHTA and CDR2 is FQGTGA. The CDR3 DNA is TGTGCCAGCAGTTACGACCAGTCTTCCTACAATGAGCAGTTCTTC. Encoded protein: CASSYDQSSYNEQFF.

This clone appeared once. The chain recombines TRBV2 with TRBJ2-3; 10 bases are shared with TRBD2. V was clipped by 4 bases and J by 3 bases; unmatched bases: 7. CDR3 size: 16 residues. Germline values: CDR1 SNHLY, CDR2 FYNNEI. The CDR3 here is CASSALLAGRTDTQYF. CDR3 sequence (DNA): TGTGCCAGCAGTGCCCTACTAGCGGGGAGGACAGATACGCAGTATTTT. Together with reference TRBV2 and TRBJ2-3, the CDR3 gives the full variable domain: EPEVTQTPSHQVTQMGQEVILRCVPISNHLYFYWYRQILGQKVEFLVSFYNNEISEKSEIFDDQFSVERPDGSNFTLKIRSTKLEDSAMYFCASSALLAGRTDTQYFGPGTRLTVL.

This clone has just one count. The chain joins TRBV6-1 to TRBJ2-7, with 7 bases aligning to TRBD2. The V and J ends lost 5 bases and 3 bases, in that order; junction bases with no gene match: 10. This CDR3 has 15 amino acids. Germline-derived CDR1 and CDR2 are MNHNS and SASEGT. CDR3 amino acids: CASSTTGGHFYEQYF. The DNA for the CDR3 is TGTGCCAGCAGTACTACGGGAGGCCACTTCTACGAGCAGTACTTC.

The chain employs TRBV7-9 and TRBJ2-3; the match to TRBD2 covers 7 bases. Trimming cost V 1 base and J 2 bases; bases outside gene matches: 3. CDR1 is SEHNR, CDR2 FQNEAQ, per germline (reference sequence). This CDR3 is 15 amino acids long. This CDR3 is CASSLGSGTTDTQYF. The DNA of the CDR3 is TGTGCCAGCAGCTTAGGGAGCGGGACCACAGATACGCAGTATTTT.

This clone was seen only a few times. The chain is built from TRBV18 and TRBJ1-4; no clear D gene. The CDR3 is 16 residues long. CDR1 and CDR2 from the germline V gene are KGHSH and LQKENI. V was shortened by 3 bases and J by 8 bases, with 19 bases between the two germline ends. This chain's CDR3 is CASSPSMAGEGEKLFF. In DNA form, the CDR3 reads TGTGCCAGCTCACCCTCGATGGCAGGTGAAGGAGAAAAACTGTTTTTT.

In its sample, this clone was seen a few times. The CDR3 nucleotides are TGTGCCAGCAGGTGGGTTAGCGGGAGGTGGGATACGCAGTATTTT. It is translated as CASRWVSGRWDTQYF. The chain joins TRBV2 to TRBJ2-3, with 10 bases lining up with TRBD2. Per germline, CDR1 SNHLY and CDR2 FYNNEI. The CDR3 runs 15 residues. Trimming at V came to 6 bases and at J to 6 bases, leaving 9 bases not matched to a gene.

The gene calls are TRBV6-4 and TRBJ1-2; no definite D call. The germline V gene has CDR1 MRHNA and CDR2 SNTAGT. There are 14 residues in the CDR3. V lost 7 bases to trimming and J lost 5 bases, with 17 bases between them. The CDR3 is CASTQDRSGYGYTF. The CDR3 DNA reads as TGTGCCAGCACCCAGGACCGCTCGGGTTATGGCTACACCTTC.

The rearrangement links TRBV5-4 to TRBJ1-4; 11 positions agree with TRBD1. Germline V gene sequence: CDR1 SGHNT, CDR2 YYREEE (reference sequence). The CDR3 consists of 18 residues. Trimming cost V 3 bases and J 8 bases; bases outside gene matches: 15. Here the CDR3 DNA reads TGTGCCAGCAGCTGGCACCGGGACAGGGGGAGTCAAGGGGAAAAACTGTTTTTT. Translation gives CASSWHRDRGSQGEKLFF.

The rearrangement links TRBV7-9 to TRBJ2-1, with TRBD1 matching over 8 bases. From germline, CDR1 is SEHNR and CDR2 FQNEAQ (reference sequence). The V gene end was trimmed by 2 bases and the J gene end by 5 bases; junction bases not matched to a gene: 2. The CDR3 covers 14 residues. CDR3: CASSLWTGNNEQFF. CDR3 in DNA: TGTGCCAGCAGCTTATGGACAGGGAACAATGAGCAGTTCTTC.

The chain combines TRBV4-2 with TRBJ2-1; the D is unclear. Trimming pared 0 bases from V and 0 bases from J, leaving 12 bases between. The CDR3 is made up of 17 amino acids. Germline V gives CDR1 LGHNA, CDR2 YNFKEQ. CDR3 residues: CASSQDRPDNSYNEQFF. The CDR3 nucleotides are TGTGCCAGCAGCCAAGATCGGCCAGATAACTCCTACAATGAGCAGTTCTTC.

This clone was counted only a few times. CDR3 loop: CASSSSAGGQYF. As DNA, the CDR3 is TGTGCCAGCAGCTCTTCAGCAGGGGGGCAGTATTTT. V gene TRBV11-3 combines with J gene TRBJ2-3; 7 nucleotides line up with TRBD1. CDR3 length: 12 amino acids. Germline-derived CDR1 and CDR2 are SGHNT and YENEEA. With 4 bases clipped from V and 11 bases from J, the junction kept 6 bases outside the gene matches.

The chain couples TRBV27 to TRBJ2-4, with D possibly being TRBD2 (7 bases). Germline CDR1 and CDR2: MNHEY and SMNVEV (reference sequence). Trimming pared 3 bases from V and 7 bases from J, leaving 22 bases between. The CDR3 is 17 amino acids. The CDR3 sequence is CASSFLPGAGEDNIQYF. The CDR3 DNA follows: TGTGCCAGCAGTTTTCTCCCAGGGGCGGGGGAAGACAACATTCAGTACTTC.

The CDR3 DNA follows: TGCAGTGCTAGAAGGACGGGTACGTACTTC. Protein: CSARRTGTYF. The V and J genes are TRBV20-1 and TRBJ2-5; no clear D gene. Trimming cost V 2 bases and J 13 bases, with 11 bases left between them. CDR3 size: 10 residues. Germline CDR1 DFQATT, CDR2 SNEGSKA (reference sequence).

V is TRBV4-3 and J is TRBJ2-5; no clear D gene. The CDR3 is made up of 13 amino acids. With 0 bases removed from V and 3 bases from J, the gap between germline ends came to 5 bases. Germline V gene lookup returns CDR1 LGHNA and CDR2 YSLEER. CDR3 coding DNA: TGCGCCAGCAGCCAAGAACCAAAAGAGACCCAGTACTTC. Translated, it gives CASSQEPKETQYF.